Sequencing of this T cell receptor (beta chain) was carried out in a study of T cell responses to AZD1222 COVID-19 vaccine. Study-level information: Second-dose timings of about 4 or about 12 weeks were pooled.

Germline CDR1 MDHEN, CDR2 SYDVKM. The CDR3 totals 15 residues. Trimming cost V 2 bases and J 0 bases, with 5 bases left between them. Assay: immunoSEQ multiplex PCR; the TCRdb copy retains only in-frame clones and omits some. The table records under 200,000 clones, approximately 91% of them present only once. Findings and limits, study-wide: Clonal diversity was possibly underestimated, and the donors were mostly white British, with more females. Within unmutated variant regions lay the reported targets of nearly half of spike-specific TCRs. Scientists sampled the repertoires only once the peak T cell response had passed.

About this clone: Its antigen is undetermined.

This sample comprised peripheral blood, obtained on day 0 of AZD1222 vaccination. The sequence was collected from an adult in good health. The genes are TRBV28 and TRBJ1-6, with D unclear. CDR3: CASSLSSSYNSPLHF. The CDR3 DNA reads TGTGCCAGCAGTTTAAGTAGCTCCTATAATTCACCCCTCCACTTT.